The present T cell receptor beta chain was sequenced within a study of shared clonotypes between healthy human individuals. Overall study results and limits: Non-shared clonotypes were found to have lower generation probabilities than the clonotypes that were shared by all four of the sorted-subset donors. Depth of sequencing was expected to influence donor clonotype sharing. A limitation of the genetic and exposure-history diversity represented arose from few donors.

The V gene's germline CDR1 is SGHVS and CDR2 FNYEAQ. The CDR3 consists of 16 residues. J was trimmed by 3 bases and V by 1 base; bases with no gene match: 2. Of note for this clone: The antigen is not known. The same CDR3 is also encoded by other DNA sequences in this sample.

Naive CD8 isolation took CD45RO-negative cells positively selected for CCR7 and excluded terminally differentiated effector memory CD45RA+ cells. The assay was run at deep level. This table comes from immunoSEQ multiplex PCR, and its TCRdb copy is limited to in-frame clones, with some not included. The sample has roughly 2,000,000 clones, about 95% seen once. The TCR sequence derives from a young man in good health. The sequenced material came from naive CD8+ T cells sorted from blood. The chain combines TRBV7-6 with TRBJ2-1, with 11 bases matching TRBD2. The CDR3, as DNA: TGTGCCAGCAGCTTAGTGGGGACTAGCGGCTACAATGAGCAGTTCTTC. It specifies CASSLVGTSGYNEQFF. Complete variable domain (other parts from reference TRBV7-6 and TRBJ2-1): GAGVSQSPRYKVTKRGQDVALRCDPISGHVSLYWYRQALGQGPEFLTYFNYEAQQDKSGLPNDRFSAERPEGSISTLTIQRTEQRDSAMYRCASSLVGTSGYNEQFFGPGTRLTVL.